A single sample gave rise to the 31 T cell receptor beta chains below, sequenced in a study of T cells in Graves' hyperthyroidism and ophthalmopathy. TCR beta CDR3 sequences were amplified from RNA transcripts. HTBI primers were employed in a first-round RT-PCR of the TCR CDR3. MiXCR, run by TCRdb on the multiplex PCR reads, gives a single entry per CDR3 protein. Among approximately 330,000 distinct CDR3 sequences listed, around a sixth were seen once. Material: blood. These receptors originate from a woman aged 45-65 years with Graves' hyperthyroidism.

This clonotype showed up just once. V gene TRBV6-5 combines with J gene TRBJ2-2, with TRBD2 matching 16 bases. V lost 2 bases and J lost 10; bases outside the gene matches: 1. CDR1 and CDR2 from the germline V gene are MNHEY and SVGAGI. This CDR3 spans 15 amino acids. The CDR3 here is CASSYGTSGGEELFF. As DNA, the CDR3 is TGTGCCAGCAGTTACGGGACTAGCGGGGGGGAGGAGCTGTTTTTT.

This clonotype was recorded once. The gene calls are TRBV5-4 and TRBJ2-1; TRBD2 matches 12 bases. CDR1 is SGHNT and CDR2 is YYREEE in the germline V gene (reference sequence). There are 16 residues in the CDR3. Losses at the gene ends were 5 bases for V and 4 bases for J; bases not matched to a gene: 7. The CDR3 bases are TGTGCCAGCAGTCAGGCTGGACTAGCGGGATACAATGAGCAGTTCTTC. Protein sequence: CASSQAGLAGYNEQFF.

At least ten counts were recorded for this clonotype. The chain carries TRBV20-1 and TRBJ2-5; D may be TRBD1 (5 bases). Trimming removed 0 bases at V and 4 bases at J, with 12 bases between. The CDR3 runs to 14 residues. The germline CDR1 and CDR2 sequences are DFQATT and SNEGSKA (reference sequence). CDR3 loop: CSARDAQGRETQYF. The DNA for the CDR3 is TGCAGTGCTAGAGATGCCCAGGGCAGAGAGACCCAGTACTTC.

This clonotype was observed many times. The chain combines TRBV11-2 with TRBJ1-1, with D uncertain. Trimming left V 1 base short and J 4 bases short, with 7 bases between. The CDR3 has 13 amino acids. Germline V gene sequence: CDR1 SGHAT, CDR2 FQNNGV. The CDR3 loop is CASSLGGATEAFF. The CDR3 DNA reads TGTGCCAGCAGCTTAGGCGGTGCCACTGAAGCTTTCTTT.

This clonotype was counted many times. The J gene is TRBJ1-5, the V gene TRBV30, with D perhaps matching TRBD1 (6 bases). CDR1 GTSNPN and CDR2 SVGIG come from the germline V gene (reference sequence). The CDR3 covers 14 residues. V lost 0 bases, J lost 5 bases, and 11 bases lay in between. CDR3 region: CAWSVPRGYQPQHF. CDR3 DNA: TGTGCCTGGAGTGTACCCAGGGGCTATCAGCCCCAGCATTTT.

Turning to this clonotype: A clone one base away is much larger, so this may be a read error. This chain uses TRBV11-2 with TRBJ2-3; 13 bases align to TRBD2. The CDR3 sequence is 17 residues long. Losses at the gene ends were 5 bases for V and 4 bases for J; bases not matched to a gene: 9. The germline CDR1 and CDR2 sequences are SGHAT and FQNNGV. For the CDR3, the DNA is TGTGCCAGCAGCCCCCGAGGGACTAGCGGGATGGCAGATACGCAGTATTTT. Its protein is CASSPRGTSGMADTQYF.

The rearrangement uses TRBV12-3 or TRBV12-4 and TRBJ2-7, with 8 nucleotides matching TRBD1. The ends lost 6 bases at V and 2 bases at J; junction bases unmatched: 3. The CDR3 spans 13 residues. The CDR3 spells CASRQTGAYEQYF. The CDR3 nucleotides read TGTGCCAGCAGGCAGACAGGGGCCTACGAGCAGTACTTC.

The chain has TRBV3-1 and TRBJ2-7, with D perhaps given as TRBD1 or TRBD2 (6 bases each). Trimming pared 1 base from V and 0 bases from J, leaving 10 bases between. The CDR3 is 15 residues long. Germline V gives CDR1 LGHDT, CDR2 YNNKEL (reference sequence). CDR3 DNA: TGTGCCAGCAGCCAAGCGGGGGCCAGCTCCTACGAGCAGTACGTC. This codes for CASSQAGASSYEQYV.

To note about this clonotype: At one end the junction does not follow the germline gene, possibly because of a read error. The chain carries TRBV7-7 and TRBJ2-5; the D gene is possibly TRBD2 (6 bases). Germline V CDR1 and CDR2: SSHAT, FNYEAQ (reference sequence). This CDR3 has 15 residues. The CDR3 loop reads CASSRRDSPQETQYF. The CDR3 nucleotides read TGTGCTAGCAGCCGCCGGGACTCCCCTCAAGAGACCCAGTACTTC.

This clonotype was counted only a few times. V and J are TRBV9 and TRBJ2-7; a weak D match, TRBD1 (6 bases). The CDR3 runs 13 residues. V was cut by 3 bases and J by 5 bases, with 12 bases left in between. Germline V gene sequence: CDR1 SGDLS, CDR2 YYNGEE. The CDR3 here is CASSADYRDEQYF. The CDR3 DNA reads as TGTGCCAGCAGCGCCGATTACAGGGACGAGCAGTACTTC.

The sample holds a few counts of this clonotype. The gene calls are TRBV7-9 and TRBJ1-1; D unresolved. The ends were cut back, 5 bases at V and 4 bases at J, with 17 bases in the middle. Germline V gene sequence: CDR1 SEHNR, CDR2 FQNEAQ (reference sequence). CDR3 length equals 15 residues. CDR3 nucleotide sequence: TGTGCCAGCAGCCACGAGGGTGGTACTGTCACTGAAGCTTTCTTT. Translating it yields CASSHEGGTVTEAFF.

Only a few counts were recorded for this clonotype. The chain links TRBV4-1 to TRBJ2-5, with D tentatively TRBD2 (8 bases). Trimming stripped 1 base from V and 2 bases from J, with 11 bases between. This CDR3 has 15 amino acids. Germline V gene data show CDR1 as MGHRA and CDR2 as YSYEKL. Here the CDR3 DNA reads TGCGCCAGCAGCCAAGTAGCGGGACAGCAAGAGACCCAGTACTTC. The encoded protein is CASSQVAGQQETQYF.

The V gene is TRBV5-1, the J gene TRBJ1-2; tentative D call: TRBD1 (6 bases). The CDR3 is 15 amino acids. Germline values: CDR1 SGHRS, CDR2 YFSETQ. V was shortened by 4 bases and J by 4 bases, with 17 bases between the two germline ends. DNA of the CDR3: TGCGCCAGCAGCCAAGGGACATGGGGGATCTATGGCTACACCTTC. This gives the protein CASSQGTWGIYGYTF.

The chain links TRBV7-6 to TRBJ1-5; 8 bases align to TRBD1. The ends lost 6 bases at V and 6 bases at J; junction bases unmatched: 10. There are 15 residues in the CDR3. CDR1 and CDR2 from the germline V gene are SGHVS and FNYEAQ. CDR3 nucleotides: TGTGCCAGCAGTACAGGGGGGTTTGGGAGTCAGCCCCAGCATTTT. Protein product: CASSTGGFGSQPQHF.

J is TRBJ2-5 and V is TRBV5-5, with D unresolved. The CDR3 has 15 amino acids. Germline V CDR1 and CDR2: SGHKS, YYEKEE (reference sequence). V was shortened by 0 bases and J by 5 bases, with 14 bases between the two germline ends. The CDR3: CASSLGAAGFETQYF. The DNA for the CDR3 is TGTGCCAGCAGCTTGGGTGCGGCCGGTTTTGAGACCCAGTACTTC.

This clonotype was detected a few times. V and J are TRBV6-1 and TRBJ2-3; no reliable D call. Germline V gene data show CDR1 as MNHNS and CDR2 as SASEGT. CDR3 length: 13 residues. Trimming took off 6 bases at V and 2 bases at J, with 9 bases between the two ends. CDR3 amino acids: CASRYDTTDTQYF. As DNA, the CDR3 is TGTGCCAGCAGATATGACACCACAGATACGCAGTATTTT.

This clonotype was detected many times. CDR3 in amino acids: CASSTGGETQYF. The CDR3 DNA sequence: TGTGCCAGCAGCACGGGGGGGGAGACCCAGTACTTC. The chain has TRBV28 and TRBJ2-5, with 8 bases aligning to TRBD2. Germline CDR1 and CDR2: MDHEN and SYDVKM. The CDR3 is 12 residues long. With V trimmed by 6 bases and J by 5 bases, 2 bases remained unmatched.

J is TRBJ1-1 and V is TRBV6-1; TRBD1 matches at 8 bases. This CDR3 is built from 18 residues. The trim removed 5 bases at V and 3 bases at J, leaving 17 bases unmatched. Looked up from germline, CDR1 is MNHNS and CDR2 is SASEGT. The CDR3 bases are TGTGCCAGCAGTCCCCGAGCCGGACAGGGCGGTGGGTACACTGAAGCTTTCTTT. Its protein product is CASSPRAGQGGGYTEAFF.

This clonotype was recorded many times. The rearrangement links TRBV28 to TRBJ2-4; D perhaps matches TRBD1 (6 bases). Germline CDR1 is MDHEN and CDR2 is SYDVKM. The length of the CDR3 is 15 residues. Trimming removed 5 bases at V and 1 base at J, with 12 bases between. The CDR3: CASSSSGEAKNIQYF. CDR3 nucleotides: TGTGCCAGCAGTAGCTCAGGGGAGGCCAAAAACATTCAGTACTTC.

CDR3 DNA: TGTGCCAGCAGCCAAGCGACAGGGAAAAAGGGACAGCCCCAGCATTTT. Protein product: CASSQATGKKGQPQHF. The rearrangement joins TRBV14 to TRBJ1-5; the match to TRBD1 covers 7 bases. Trimming at V came to 1 base and at J to 7 bases, leaving 10 bases not matched to a gene. The CDR3 runs 16 residues. Germline-derived CDR1 and CDR2 are SGHDN and FVKESK.

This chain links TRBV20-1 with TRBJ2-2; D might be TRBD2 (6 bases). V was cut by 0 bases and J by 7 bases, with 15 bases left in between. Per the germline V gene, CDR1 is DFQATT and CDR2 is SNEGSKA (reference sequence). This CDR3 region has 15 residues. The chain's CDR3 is CSARDPAGSSGELFF. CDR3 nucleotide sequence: TGCAGTGCTAGAGATCCGGCGGGATCCAGCGGGGAGCTGTTTTTT.

The CDR3 bases are TGTGCCACCAGCAGAGGAGGGTCATACTCGAACACCGGGGAGCTGTTTTTT. Its translation: CATSRGGSYSNTGELFF. The chain carries TRBV15 and TRBJ2-2, with D possibly being TRBD2 (5 bases). Germline V CDR1 and CDR2: LNHNV, YYDKDF (reference sequence). This CDR3 region has 17 residues. The V end lost 1 base, the J end lost 0 bases, and 12 bases lay between the germline ends.

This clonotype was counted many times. In DNA, the CDR3 is TGCGCCAGCAGCCCCGGGACGTACAATGAGCAGTTCTTC. This sequence encodes CASSPGTYNEQFF. The chain combines TRBV5-1 with TRBJ2-1; D tentatively reads TRBD1 or TRBD2 (5 bases each). Germline V gene sequence: CDR1 SGHRS, CDR2 YFSETQ. CDR3 length equals 13 residues. Trimming took off 4 bases at V and 4 bases at J, with 9 bases between the two ends.

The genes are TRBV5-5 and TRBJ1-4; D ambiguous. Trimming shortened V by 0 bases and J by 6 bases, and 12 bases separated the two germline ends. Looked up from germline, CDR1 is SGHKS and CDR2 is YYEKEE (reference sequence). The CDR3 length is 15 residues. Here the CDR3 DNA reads TGTGCCAGCAGCTTGGGGCTGGGCAAGGATGAAAAACTGTTTTTT. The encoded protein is CASSLGLGKDEKLFF. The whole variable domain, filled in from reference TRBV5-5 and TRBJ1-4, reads DAGVTQSPTHLIKTRGQQVTLRCSPISGHKSVSWYQQVLGQGPQFIFQYYEKEERGRGNFPDRFSARQFPNYSSELNVNALLLGDSALYLCASSLGLGKDEKLFFGSGTQLSVL.

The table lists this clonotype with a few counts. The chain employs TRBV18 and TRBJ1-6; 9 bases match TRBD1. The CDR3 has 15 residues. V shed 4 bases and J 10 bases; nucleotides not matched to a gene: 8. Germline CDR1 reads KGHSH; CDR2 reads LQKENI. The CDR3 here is CASSLGTGLGSPLHF. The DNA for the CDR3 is TGTGCCAGCTCACTGGGGACAGGGCTTGGATCACCCCTCCACTTT. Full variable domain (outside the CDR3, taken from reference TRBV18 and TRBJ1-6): NAGVMQNPRHLVRRRGQEARLRCSPMKGHSHVYWYRQLPEEGLKFMVYLQKENIIDESGMPKERFSAEFPKEGPSILRIQQVVRGDSAAYFCASSLGTGLGSPLHFGNGTRLTVT.

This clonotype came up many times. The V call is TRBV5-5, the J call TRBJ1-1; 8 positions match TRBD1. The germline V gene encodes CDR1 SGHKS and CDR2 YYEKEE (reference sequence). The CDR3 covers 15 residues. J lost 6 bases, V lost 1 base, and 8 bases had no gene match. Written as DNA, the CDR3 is TGTGCCAGCAGCTTGAGAACAGGGGGTTTCTCTGAAGCTTTCTTT. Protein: CASSLRTGGFSEAFF.

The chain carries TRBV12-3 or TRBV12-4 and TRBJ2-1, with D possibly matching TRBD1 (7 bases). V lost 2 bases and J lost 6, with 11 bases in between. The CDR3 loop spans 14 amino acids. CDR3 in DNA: TGTGCCAGCAGTTTATACCAGGGGGGCAATGAGCAGTTCTTC. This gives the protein CASSLYQGGNEQFF.

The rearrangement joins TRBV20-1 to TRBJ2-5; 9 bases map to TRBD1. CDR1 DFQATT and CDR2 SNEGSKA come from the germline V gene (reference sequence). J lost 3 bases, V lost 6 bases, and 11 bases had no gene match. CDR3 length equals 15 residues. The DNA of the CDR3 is TGCAGTGCGAAGGTCGGGACAGGGTTTGAAGAGACCCAGTACTTC. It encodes CSAKVGTGFEETQYF.

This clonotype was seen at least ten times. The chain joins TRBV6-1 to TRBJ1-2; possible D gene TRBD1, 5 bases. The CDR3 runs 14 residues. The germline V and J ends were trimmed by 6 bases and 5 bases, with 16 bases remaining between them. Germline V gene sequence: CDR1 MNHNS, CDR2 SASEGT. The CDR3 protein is CASRRSGEHYGYTF. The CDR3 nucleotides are TGTGCCAGCAGACGCTCGGGGGAACATTATGGCTACACCTTC.

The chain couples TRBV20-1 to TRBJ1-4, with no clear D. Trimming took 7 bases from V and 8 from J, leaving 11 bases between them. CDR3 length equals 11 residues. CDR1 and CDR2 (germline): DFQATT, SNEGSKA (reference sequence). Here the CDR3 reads CSGSHGEKLFF. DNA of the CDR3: TGCAGTGGTTCGCATGGGGAAAAACTGTTTTTT.

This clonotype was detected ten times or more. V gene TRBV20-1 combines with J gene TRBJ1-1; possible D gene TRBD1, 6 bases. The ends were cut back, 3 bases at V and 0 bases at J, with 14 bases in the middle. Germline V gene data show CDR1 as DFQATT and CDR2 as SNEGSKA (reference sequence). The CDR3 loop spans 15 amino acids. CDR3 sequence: CSARRGGLMNTEAFF. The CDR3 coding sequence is TGCAGTGCTAGGAGGGGGGGTCTCATGAACACTGAAGCTTTCTTT.